Presented here are 17 T cell receptor beta chains from one specimen sequenced in a study of T-cell memory formation after mild COVID-19. TCRdb passed the 5' RACE reads through MiXCR, listing each CDR3 protein once. The top ten clones hold less than 30% of a sample with fewer than 150,000 distinct CDR3 sequences, 14% of them seen once. The sequencing input was PBMCs or a T cell subset sorted from them (not recorded which). Receptor source: an adult woman who had mild COVID-19 (a few samples of this study predate the infection). Cell type and time point are not known.

This clonotype has a handful of counts. The V and J genes are TRBV7-9 and TRBJ2-2; D possibly corresponds to TRBD1 (6 bases). Germline V CDR1 and CDR2: SEHNR, FQNEAQ (reference sequence). Trimming took off 6 bases at V and 6 bases at J, with 14 bases between the two ends. The CDR3 sequence is 14 residues long. The chain's CDR3 is CASSRQVSAGELFF. The CDR3 region has the DNA TGTGCCAGCAGTCGACAGGTCTCCGCCGGGGAGCTGTTTTTT.

Points on this clonotype: One end of the junction is discordant with germline, which a read error may explain. The gene calls are TRBV5-1 and TRBJ1-6, with 10 bases that match TRBD1. Germline-derived CDR1 and CDR2 are SGHRS and YFSETQ. The CDR3 contains 16 residues. The DNA for the CDR3 is TGCGCCAGCAGCGTGACAGGGGGCGGTGATAATTCACACCTCCACTTT. Protein: CASSVTGGGDNSHLHF.

The chain links TRBV7-2 to TRBJ2-3; 7 nucleotides match TRBD2. This CDR3 has 16 residues. Per germline, CDR1 SGHTA and CDR2 FQGNSA. J gave up 2 bases and V 5 bases, and 10 bases lay outside the gene matches. The CDR3 region has the DNA TGTGCCAGCAGCCCCCAGCGGGGAGGAACCACAGATACGCAGTATTTT. Protein: CASSPQRGGTTDTQYF.

This chain joins TRBV9 and TRBJ1-4; D not resolved. Looked up from germline, CDR1 is SGDLS and CDR2 is YYNGEE. The CDR3 consists of 13 residues. Deletions cut 4 bases from V and 11 bases from J, with 15 bases between. The CDR3 DNA reads as TGTGCCAGCAGCTCCGGGCCTACACCCAAACTGTTTTTT. It translates to CASSSGPTPKLFF.

This clonotype has at least ten counts. The CDR3, as DNA: TGTGCCAGCAGCCCCACGCCCTTTGGCGGGAGTTCACACAATGAGCAGTTCTTC. The encoded protein is CASSPTPFGGSSHNEQFF. The rearrangement uses TRBV7-9 and TRBJ2-1, with 7 bases identical to TRBD2. CDR1 and CDR2 (germline): SEHNR, FQNEAQ (reference sequence). V shed 5 bases, J shed 5 bases, and the junction held 18 bases outside the gene matches. This CDR3 is 18 amino acids long.

The chain joins TRBV6-5 to TRBJ2-7; 10 positions match TRBD1. J lost 6 bases, V lost 4 bases, and 6 bases had no gene match. The CDR3 has 14 amino acids. Germline CDR1 reads MNHEY; CDR2 reads SVGAGI. Written as DNA, the CDR3 is TGTGCCAGCAGTTTTCGACAGGGGGCGGGCGAGCAGTACTTC. Translation gives CASSFRQGAGEQYF.

Comments on this clonotype: Given a much more abundant clone one base away, this may be a read error. The chain is built from TRBV9 and TRBJ2-1; D gene unclear. The CDR3 covers 11 residues. Between the trimmed V and J ends, which lost 0 bases and 9 bases, there was a span of 4 bases. Germline V gene sequence: CDR1 SGDLS, CDR2 YYNGEE. The CDR3 DNA reads TGTGCCAGCAGCGTAGGGTCTGAGCAGTTCTTC. Residues: CASSVGSEQFF.

The rearrangement joins TRBV6-5 to TRBJ1-1; possibly TRBD1 for D (5 bases). The CDR3 length is 17 residues. Germline CDR1 reads MNHEY; CDR2 reads SVGAGI. The ends were cut back, 6 bases at V and 1 base at J, with 21 bases in the middle. The CDR3 coding sequence is TGTGCCAGCAGCCTGATGGGGGGGGACGGACCGAACACTGAAGCTTTCTTT. Translation: CASSLMGGDGPNTEAFF.

This clonotype appeared a few times. The chain has TRBV7-9 and TRBJ2-5; TRBD1 might be the D (8 bases). The CDR3 consists of 20 residues. Per the germline V gene, CDR1 is SEHNR and CDR2 is FQNEAQ (reference sequence). Trimming cost V 4 bases and J 2 bases, with 29 bases left between them. The chain's CDR3 is CASSSTQGGTGYDLQETQYF. The DNA for the CDR3 is TGTGCCAGCAGCTCAACTCAGGGGGGGACAGGATACGATCTTCAAGAGACCCAGTACTTC.

This clonotype has just a few counts. This chain joins TRBV13 and TRBJ2-2; 8 bases map to TRBD1. Trimming removed 5 bases from V and 3 bases from J; junction bases left unmatched: 5. CDR1 and CDR2 from the germline V gene are PRHDT and FYEKMQ (reference sequence). CDR3 size: 15 residues. The CDR3: CASSRTGTYTGELFF. In DNA, the CDR3 is TGTGCCAGCAGCCGGACAGGGACTTACACCGGGGAGCTGTTTTTT.

This clonotype was detected only a few times. This chain links TRBV29-1 with TRBJ1-2; possible D gene TRBD1, 5 bases. The CDR3 runs 13 residues. Trimming took off 4 bases at V and 4 bases at J, with 13 bases between the two ends. Germline V gene sequence: CDR1 SQVTM, CDR2 ANQGSEA. CDR3 amino acids: CSVATGTAYGYTF. DNA for the CDR3: TGCAGCGTTGCTACCGGGACCGCCTATGGCTACACCTTC. Looking up the rest from reference TRBV29-1 and TRBJ1-2 gives the full variable domain: SAVISQKPSRDICQRGTSLTIQCQVDSQVTMMFWYRQQPGQSLTLIATANQGSEATYESGFVIDKFPISRPNLTFSTLTVSNMSPEDSSIYLCSVATGTAYGYTFGSGTRLTVV.

The CDR3 loop reads CASSLTSGRHYEQYF. Written as DNA, the CDR3 is TGTGCCAGCAGCTTGACTAGCGGGAGACACTACGAGCAGTACTTC. The rearrangement joins TRBV7-6 to TRBJ2-7; 12 bases map to TRBD2. Germline values: CDR1 SGHVS, CDR2 FNYEAQ. The CDR3 runs 15 residues. V was pared by 3 bases and J by 3 bases, with 3 bases of the junction left unmatched. Full variable domain (rest looked up from reference TRBV7-6 and TRBJ2-7): GAGVSQSPRYKVTKRGQDVALRCDPISGHVSLYWYRQALGQGPEFLTYFNYEAQQDKSGLPNDRFSAERPEGSISTLTIQRTEQRDSAMYRCASSLTSGRHYEQYFGPGTRLTVT.

This clonotype was seen many times. This chain joins TRBV15 and TRBJ2-2; 8 bases fit TRBD2. The CDR3 is 16 residues long. Looked up from germline, CDR1 is LNHNV and CDR2 is YYDKDF (reference sequence). The V segment lost 1 base and the J segment 1 base; nucleotides outside the gene matches: 2. CDR3 amino acids: CATSRGAGENTGELFF. Written as DNA, the CDR3 is TGTGCCACCAGCAGAGGAGCGGGAGAGAACACCGGGGAGCTGTTTTTT.

The chain joins TRBV5-1 to TRBJ2-3; 7 bases map to TRBD1. The CDR3 sequence is 15 residues long. Germline lookup yields CDR1 SGHRS and CDR2 YFSETQ. J lost 1 base, V lost 4 bases, and 6 bases had no gene match. CDR3 residues: CASSLTGKGTDTQYF. The CDR3 DNA is TGCGCCAGCAGCCTGACAGGGAAAGGCACAGATACGCAGTATTTT.

The chain couples TRBV11-2 to TRBJ2-5; D not certain. The CDR3 runs 15 residues. The V end was cut by 1 base, the J end by 5 bases, with 14 bases between. Germline lookup yields CDR1 SGHAT and CDR2 FQNNGV. CDR3 sequence: CASSLGSTRRETQYF. For the CDR3, the DNA is TGTGCCAGCAGCTTAGGCTCGACCAGGCGGGAGACCCAGTACTTC.

The chain couples TRBV3-1 to TRBJ2-7; D tentatively fits TRBD1 or TRBD2 (5 bases each). Germline CDR1 LGHDT, CDR2 YNNKEL (reference sequence). Deletions cut 3 bases from V and 7 bases from J, with 16 bases between. The CDR3 is 14 residues long. The CDR3 loop reads CASSQGDAGWEQYF. In DNA form, the CDR3 reads TGTGCCAGCAGCCAGGGGGATGCTGGTTGGGAGCAGTACTTC.

This clonotype was picked up a small number of times. In DNA, the CDR3 is TGCAGTGCTAGGCCGGGACGGTCAGCGTTCCTAGCCAAAAACATTCAGTACTTC. Protein: CSARPGRSAFLAKNIQYF. The chain links TRBV20-1 to TRBJ2-4; D could derive from TRBD1 or TRBD2 (5 bases each). CDR1 and CDR2 from the germline V gene are DFQATT and SNEGSKA (reference sequence). This CDR3 has 18 residues. The germline V and J ends were trimmed by 3 bases and 0 bases, with 21 bases remaining between them.